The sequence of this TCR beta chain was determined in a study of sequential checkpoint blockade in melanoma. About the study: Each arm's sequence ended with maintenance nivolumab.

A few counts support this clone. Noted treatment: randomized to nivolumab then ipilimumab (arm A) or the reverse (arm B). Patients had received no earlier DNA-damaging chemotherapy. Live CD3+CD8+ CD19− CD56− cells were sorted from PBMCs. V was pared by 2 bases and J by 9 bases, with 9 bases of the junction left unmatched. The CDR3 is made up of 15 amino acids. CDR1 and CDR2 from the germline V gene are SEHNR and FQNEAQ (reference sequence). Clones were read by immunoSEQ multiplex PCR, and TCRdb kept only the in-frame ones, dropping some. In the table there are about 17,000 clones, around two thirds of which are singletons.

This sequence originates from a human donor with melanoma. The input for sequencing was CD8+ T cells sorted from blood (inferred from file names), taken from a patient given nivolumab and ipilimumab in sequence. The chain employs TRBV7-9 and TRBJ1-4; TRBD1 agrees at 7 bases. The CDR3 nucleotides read TGTGCCAGCAGCTTACCCGGACAGGTCGCCCAAAAACTGTTTTTT. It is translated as CASSLPGQVAQKLFF.